Following are 27 T cell receptor beta chains from one sample sequenced in a study of molecular identifiers for immune sequencing clone quantification. TCRdb called the PCR reads again in MiXCR, with one record for every CDR3 protein. The table has 37,000 or so distinct CDR3 sequences, about 24% seen once. Sequenced input: naive CD8+ T cells from blood, with Jurkat cell RNA spiked in. Subset noted: FACS-sorted CD8+CD4-CCR7+CD45RA+ naive T cells. The receptors shown here come from a human donor in good health. Some libraries in this study had Jurkat cell RNA spiked in.

This clonotype was seen only a few times. The CDR3 region is CASSPTRAIMSPSNNEQFF. The CDR3 bases are TGTGCCAGCAGTCCTACCCGTGCAATAATGAGCCCATCTAACAATGAGCAGTTCTTC. This rearrangement joins TRBV6-2 or TRBV6-3 to TRBJ2-1, with no clear D. Deletions cut 5 bases from V and 5 bases from J, with 28 bases between. Looked up from germline, CDR1 is MNHEY and CDR2 is SVGEGT. The CDR3 is 19 amino acids.

This clonotype has a count of ten or more. The rearrangement joins TRBV4-3 to TRBJ2-3, with TRBD2 matching 9 bases. V was clipped by 3 bases and J by 1 base; unmatched bases: 5. This CDR3 region has 16 residues. CDR1 is LGHNA, CDR2 YSLEER, per germline. CDR3 loop: CASSQWTSEGTDTQYF. Here the CDR3 DNA reads TGCGCCAGCAGCCAGTGGACTAGCGAAGGCACAGATACGCAGTATTTT.

The sample holds a few counts of this clonotype. The rearrangement joins TRBV27 to TRBJ2-2, with 14 bases lining up with TRBD2. Unmatched junction bases numbered 8, after V lost 5 bases and J lost 6 bases. Looked up from germline, CDR1 is MNHEY and CDR2 is SMNVEV (reference sequence). This CDR3 spans 17 amino acids. This chain's CDR3 is CASSRLAGGPVSGELFF. The CDR3, as DNA: TGTGCCAGCAGTCGACTAGCGGGAGGGCCTGTGTCCGGGGAGCTGTTTTTT.

By share, this clonotype counts as medium-sized. The chain employs TRBV7-6 and TRBJ2-5, with D perhaps TRBD1 (5 bases). The CDR3 is 14 residues long. V lost 5 bases, J lost 0 bases, and 10 bases lay in between. Germline V CDR1 and CDR2: SGHVS, FNYEAQ. The CDR3 DNA reads TGTGCCAGCAGCCGAAGACAGTACCAAGAGACCCAGTACTTC. Its translation is CASSRRQYQETQYF.

Regarding this clonotype: This may arise from a read error, as a much more abundant clone is one base away. The chain is built from TRBV5-6 and TRBJ2-4; D is uncertain. Germline V gene lookup returns CDR1 SGHDT and CDR2 YYEEEE. The CDR3 has 16 amino acids. CDR3 nucleotides: TGTGCCTGCAGCTTGGCAAGTCAGCGAGCCAAAAACATTCAGTACTTC. Translated: CACSLASQRAKNIQYF.

At least ten counts were recorded for this clonotype. The chain combines TRBV7-6 with TRBJ2-7; 7 bases align to TRBD1. J lost 0 bases, V lost 5 bases, and 10 bases had no gene match. This CDR3 comprises 16 residues. Germline loops: CDR1 SGHVS, CDR2 FNYEAQ. The CDR3 DNA sequence: TGTGCCAGCAGCGCAACGGCACAGGGGAGCTCCTACGAGCAGTACTTC. Translation: CASSATAQGSSYEQYF.

This clonotype has ten or more counts. The chain combines TRBV20-1 with TRBJ2-7, with TRBD2 matching 10 bases. The CDR3 covers 15 residues. Germline CDR1 DFQATT, CDR2 SNEGSKA (reference sequence). Trimming took 0 bases from V and 1 from J; bases not matched to a gene: 3. The CDR3 region is CSARDLAGDSYEQYF. The CDR3 coding sequence is TGCAGTGCTAGAGATCTAGCGGGGGATTCCTACGAGCAGTACTTC.

This clonotype was picked up many times. The chain uses TRBV24-1 and TRBJ2-3; D might be TRBD1 or TRBD2, each matching 5 bases. Germline V gene lookup returns CDR1 KGHDR and CDR2 SFDVKD. The CDR3 has 14 amino acids. Trimming took off 3 bases at V and 4 bases at J, with 10 bases between the two ends. CDR3: CATSDVGDPDTQYF. The DNA of the CDR3 is TGTGCCACCAGTGATGTGGGGGACCCAGATACGCAGTATTTT.

This clonotype was counted many times. The chain carries TRBV7-9 and TRBJ2-6, with D unresolved. The CDR3 totals 13 residues. Germline V gene data show CDR1 as SEHNR and CDR2 as FQNEAQ (reference sequence). Trimming shortened V by 5 bases and J by 5 bases, and 7 bases separated the two germline ends. DNA for the CDR3: TGTGCCAGCAGCCCTCGCCGGGCCAACGTCCTGACTTTC. Translated: CASSPRRANVLTF.

By share, this clonotype ranks as medium-sized. The CDR3, as DNA: TGTGCCAGCAGTTACTCAAGCGGTCAGGTCAGCACCGGGGAGCTGTTTTTT. Translating gives CASSYSSGQVSTGELFF. The rearrangement links TRBV6-6 to TRBJ2-2, with D maybe TRBD2 (5 bases). Between the trimmed V and J ends, which lost 0 bases and 4 bases, there was a span of 15 bases. This CDR3 spans 17 amino acids. The V gene's germline CDR1 is MNHNY and CDR2 SVGAGI (reference sequence).

This clonotype has a count of ten or more. The genes are TRBV9 and TRBJ2-3, with 7 bases lining up with TRBD2. The CDR3 has 16 amino acids. Trimming took 0 bases from V and 2 from J; bases not matched to a gene: 6. The germline V gene encodes CDR1 SGDLS and CDR2 YYNGEE. This CDR3 is CASSVGLAEITDTQYF. The CDR3 DNA follows: TGTGCCAGCAGCGTAGGTCTAGCGGAAATCACAGATACGCAGTATTTT.

The sample holds many counts of this clonotype. CDR3 bases: TGTGCCAGCAGCGATCCCTCTAGCGAGAACTACAATGAGCAGTTCTTC. Translation: CASSDPSSENYNEQFF. V is TRBV9 and J is TRBJ2-1, with a possible D match to TRBD2 (6 bases). The germline V and J ends were trimmed by 3 bases and 3 bases, with 16 bases remaining between them. CDR3 size: 16 residues. Germline V gene data show CDR1 as SGDLS and CDR2 as YYNGEE. Full variable domain (outside the CDR3, taken from reference TRBV9 and TRBJ2-1): DSGVTQTPKHLITATGQRVTLRCSPRSGDLSVYWYQQSLDQGLQFLIQYYNGEERAKGNILERFSAQQFPDLHSELNLSSLELGDSALYFCASSDPSSENYNEQFFGPGTRLTVL.

The table lists this clonotype with many counts. The genes are TRBV21-1 and TRBJ2-3; TRBD2, the table's D call, lacks a check against the DNA. TRBV21-1 is noted as a pseudogene. The CDR3 consists of 21 residues. CDR3 coding DNA: TGTGCCAGCAGCAAAGCCCTTCATGGGAGGGGGCCGGGACTAGGTCCAGATACGCAGTATTTT. Protein product: CASSKALHGRGPGLGPDTQYF.

This clonotype appeared many times. This chain joins TRBV28 and TRBJ2-7; D ambiguous. The V gene's germline CDR1 is MDHEN and CDR2 SYDVKM. Trimming left V 11 bases short and J 0 bases short, with 11 bases between. The CDR3 is 12 residues long. The CDR3 loop reads CAGAPSSYEQYF. The CDR3 bases are TGTGCCGGCGCCCCGAGCTCCTACGAGCAGTACTTC.

Comments on this clonotype: A clone one base away is much larger, so this may be a read error. This chain uses TRBV11-2 with TRBJ1-6; TRBD1 aligns across 7 bases. Per germline, CDR1 SGHAT and CDR2 FQNNGV. CDR3 length: 16 amino acids. The CDR3 spells CASSLRDSFYNSPLRF. DNA for the CDR3: TGTGCCAGCAGCTTAAGGGACAGTTTCTATAATTCACCCCTCCGCTTT.

This clonotype was counted many times. V usage is TRBV6-5 and J usage is TRBJ2-7; TRBD1 matches 8 bases. The CDR3 runs 15 residues. Trimming cost V 0 bases and J 3 bases; bases outside gene matches: 4. Germline loops: CDR1 MNHEY, CDR2 SVGAGI. The CDR3 nucleotides are TGTGCCAGCAGTTACTCGTCAGGGGGCTACTACGAGCAGTACTTC. Protein product: CASSYSSGGYYEQYF.

This clonotype was recorded many times. The J gene is TRBJ2-2, the V gene TRBV28, with no clear D. Germline CDR1 and CDR2: MDHEN and SYDVKM. This CDR3 spans 13 amino acids. The V and J ends lost 7 bases and 7 bases respectively, with 13 bases between them. The CDR3 nucleotides read TGTGCCAGCATAGACCGTTATAGCGGGGAGCTGTTTTTT. Its translation is CASIDRYSGELFF.

There are a few counts of this clonotype. The V call is TRBV9, the J call TRBJ2-3; unclear D gene. Germline lookup yields CDR1 SGDLS and CDR2 YYNGEE. Trimming left V 3 bases short and J 6 bases short, with 17 bases between. The CDR3 has 15 residues. CDR3 amino acids: CASSAEGWYSDTQYF. The CDR3 DNA follows: TGTGCCAGCAGCGCGGAAGGGTGGTATTCCGATACGCAGTATTTT.

This clonotype was counted many times. J is TRBJ2-7 and V is TRBV27; D ambiguous. The CDR3 is 13 amino acids. Germline-derived CDR1 and CDR2 are MNHEY and SMNVEV (reference sequence). V lost 4 bases and J lost 6, with 13 bases in between. In DNA, the CDR3 is TGTGCCAGCAGTTCCTCGTCCCGACTCGAGCAGTACTTC. This encodes CASSSSSRLEQYF.

This clonotype was counted ten times or more. The V call is TRBV6-6, the J call TRBJ2-5; D is unclear. The CDR3 spans 15 residues. Germline V lookup: CDR1 MNHNY, CDR2 SVGAGI (reference sequence). The V and J ends lost 6 bases and 1 base respectively, with 15 bases between them. CDR3 bases: TGTGCCAGCAGCCACCTCCGAGGAGCCCAAGAGACCCAGTACTTC. It codes for CASSHLRGAQETQYF.

This clonotype was observed many times. This chain links TRBV7-9 with TRBJ2-3; D uncertain. This CDR3 is built from 16 residues. V lost 5 bases and J lost 2, with 17 bases in between. The germline gives CDR1 SEHNR, CDR2 FQNEAQ (reference sequence). CDR3: CASSLTIRLATDTQYF. DNA of the CDR3: TGTGCCAGCAGCCTTACAATTCGATTGGCCACAGATACGCAGTATTTT.

With regard to this clonotype: With a much larger clone just one base away, this may be a read error. J is TRBJ2-3 and V is TRBV30, with a possible D match to TRBD2 (6 bases). Germline V gives CDR1 GTSNPN, CDR2 SVGIG (reference sequence). The CDR3 spans 15 residues. CDR3 sequence reads: CAWSVDGSLTDKQYF. The DNA for the CDR3 is TGTGCCTGGAGTGTCGACGGGAGCTTAACAGATAAGCAGTATTTT.

This clonotype was picked up many times. The V call is TRBV27, the J call TRBJ2-7; 8 nucleotides agree with TRBD2. V trimming: 4 bases; J trimming: 4 bases; junction bases outside the gene matches: 6. This CDR3 has 14 residues. Germline-derived CDR1 and CDR2 are MNHEY and SMNVEV (reference sequence). The CDR3 DNA reads as TGTGCCAGCAGTTCTTCCGGGAGGGATTACGAGCAGTACTTC. Its translation: CASSSSGRDYEQYF.

The table lists this clonotype with many counts. In DNA, the CDR3 is TGTGCCAGCAGCCAACTAGCGGGAGGGCCGGAGACCCAGTACTTC. Translation: CASSQLAGGPETQYF. V is TRBV9 and J is TRBJ2-5; 13 bases map to TRBD2. V was clipped by 4 bases and J by 5 bases; unmatched bases: 5. Germline CDR1 is SGDLS and CDR2 is YYNGEE. This CDR3 is built from 15 residues.

Points on this clonotype: This clone may be a read error of a much larger clone one base away. This sequence joins TRBV4-1 and TRBJ2-3; perhaps D is TRBD1 or TRBD2 (5 bases each). The CDR3 has 14 residues. CDR1 is MGHRA, CDR2 YSYEKL, per germline. V dropped 7 bases and J dropped 3 bases, with 14 bases sitting between them. The CDR3 region has the DNA TGCGCCAGCAAGTCCGAGGGGTGGACAGATACGCAGTATTTT. Translation gives CASKSEGWTDTQYF.

Many counts were recorded for this clonotype. The V and J genes are TRBV6-6 and TRBJ2-3; no firm D call. The V end was cut by 5 bases, the J end by 2 bases, with 8 bases between. The CDR3 is 13 residues long. Germline V gene data show CDR1 as MNHNY and CDR2 as SVGAGI (reference sequence). This CDR3 is CASSPYVTDTQYF. CDR3 coding DNA: TGTGCCAGCAGTCCCTACGTCACAGATACGCAGTATTTT.

In this sample, this clonotype turned up many times. This rearrangement joins TRBV27 to TRBJ1-6; no firm D call. Trimming shortened V by 5 bases and J by 9 bases, and 11 bases separated the two germline ends. Germline V gives CDR1 MNHEY, CDR2 SMNVEV (reference sequence). The CDR3 consists of 13 residues. The CDR3 DNA sequence: TGTGCCAGCAGTATCCAGTCCCGTTCACCCCTCCACTTT. Translation: CASSIQSRSPLHF.